The clone carrying this TCR beta chain was found once. Its antigen is not known. This sample was included in a study of CD8+ T cells in alopecia areata. Study context: Treated patients received severity scores based on the percentage of scalp area affected.

Broader study findings: On tofacitinib, scalp and blood still held many of the expanded lesional clones. There was only one nonresponder, so it was unclear how baseline CD8+ expansion relates to response.

Described treatment: oral pan-JAK inhibitor, 5-10 mg twice daily. Lesional scalp punch biopsies and peripheral blood were collected from alopecia areata patients. RNA extraction was followed by reverse transcription into cDNA, which acted as the sequencing template. The protocol was immunoSEQ multiplex PCR, while the TCRdb copy is restricted to in-frame clones and leaves out a portion. Of around 110,000 clones listed, around 50% are singletons. The CDR3 runs to 14 residues. The V gene lost 5 bases and the J gene lost 6 bases, with 16 bases spanning the gap. CDR1 and CDR2 (germline): SEHNR, FQNEAQ (reference sequence).

This chain joins TRBV7-9 and TRBJ1-2, with D possibly TRBD1 on 6 matching bases. This sequence was found in a human donor with alopecia areata. The material sequenced was CD8+ T cells sorted from blood, taken at week 24, from a patient treated with tofacitinib. In DNA, the CDR3 is TGTGCCAGCAGCCCCCTCTGGGGGGCGGATGGCTACACCTTC. Translated: CASSPLWGADGYTF.